The 31 T cell receptor beta chains below come from one sample, sequenced in a study of blood T cell repertoires in COVID-19. Profiling relied on immunoSEQ multiplex PCR, and the TCRdb table lists in-frame clones only, not all of them. This repertoire shows about 81,000 clones, about four fifths found once; its top ten account for about 7.4%. Sequencing used peripheral blood. These receptors came from a human donor in a cohort sampled during active COVID-19.

The J gene is TRBJ1-3, the V gene TRBV30; D possibly corresponds to TRBD1 (5 bases). CDR1 is GTSNPN, CDR2 SVGIG, per germline (reference sequence). This CDR3 has 14 amino acids. The V end lost 5 bases, the J end lost 2 bases, and 13 bases lay between the germline ends. CDR3 DNA: TGTGCCTGGGAGTTCCCGGGGGCTGGAAACACCATATATTTT. It is translated as CAWEFPGAGNTIYF. The whole variable domain, remainder taken from reference TRBV30 and TRBJ1-3, is SQTIHQWPATLVQPVGSPLSLECTVEGTSNPNLYWYRQAAGRGLQLLFYSVGIGQISSEVPQNLSASRPQDRQFILSSKKLLLSDSGFYLCAWEFPGAGNTIYFGEGSWLTVV.

This chain connects TRBV5-1 to TRBJ2-6; D possibly corresponds to TRBD2 (5 bases). CDR1 is SGHRS, CDR2 YFSETQ, per germline. This CDR3 has 15 amino acids. V was shortened by 2 bases and J by 0 bases, with 6 bases between the two germline ends. The CDR3 DNA sequence: TGCGCCAGCAGCTTTACTAGCTCTGGGGCCAACGTCCTGACTTTC. Its translation: CASSFTSSGANVLTF.

The rearrangement links TRBV7-3 to TRBJ2-1; TRBD2 agrees at 8 bases. The CDR3 runs 16 residues. Germline values: CDR1 SGHTA, CDR2 FQGTGA. V was clipped by 5 bases and J by 7 bases; unmatched bases: 13. CDR3 residues: CASSPASGGLLNEQFF. CDR3 in DNA: TGTGCCAGCAGCCCAGCAAGCGGGGGCTTACTAAATGAGCAGTTCTTC.

The V and J genes are TRBV5-1 and TRBJ1-2; 8 bases fit TRBD1. This CDR3 is 13 amino acids long. V dropped 5 bases and J dropped 4; count of bases not matched to a gene: 4. Germline CDR1 SGHRS, CDR2 YFSETQ. The CDR3 loop reads CASRDDRGYGYTF. In DNA, the CDR3 is TGCGCCAGCAGAGATGACAGGGGCTATGGCTACACCTTC. Supplemented by reference TRBV5-1 and TRBJ1-2, the full variable domain reads KAGVTQTPRYLIKTRGQQVTLSCSPISGHRSVSWYQQTPGQGLQFLFEYFSETQRNKGNFPGRFSGRQFSNSRSEMNVSTLELGDSALYLCASRDDRGYGYTFGSGTRLTVV.

The chain uses TRBV4-1 and TRBJ2-3; no definite D call. The CDR3 length is 13 residues. Germline V lookup: CDR1 MGHRA, CDR2 YSYEKL. The ends were cut back, 2 bases at V and 0 bases at J, with 3 bases in the middle. CDR3 sequence (DNA): TGCGCCAGCAGCCAACCTAGCACAGATACGCAGTATTTT. This sequence encodes CASSQPSTDTQYF.

This rearrangement joins TRBV4-2 to TRBJ2-6; possible D gene TRBD1, 5 bases. CDR1 LGHNA and CDR2 YNFKEQ come from the germline V gene. CDR3 length: 15 residues. V gave up 4 bases and J gave up 0 bases, with 7 bases separating them. The CDR3 DNA follows: TGTGCCAGCAGCCGACAGATCTCTGGGGCCAACGTCCTGACTTTC. This codes for CASSRQISGANVLTF.

This clone was observed a few times. The chain carries TRBV6-6 and TRBJ2-7; 7 nucleotides align to TRBD1. This CDR3 contains 16 residues. Germline V gene lookup returns CDR1 MNHNY and CDR2 SVGAGI (reference sequence). The trim removed 5 bases at V and 2 bases at J, leaving 12 bases unmatched. The CDR3 DNA sequence: TGTGCCAGCAGTCGATTAAACCGGGACAGTCCCTACGAGCAGTACTTC. It is translated as CASSRLNRDSPYEQYF.

This sequence joins TRBV6-1 and TRBJ2-7; D is unclear. The CDR3 is 14 residues long. In germline, CDR1 is MNHNS, CDR2 SASEGT. Trimming left V 1 base short and J 2 bases short, with 9 bases between. Here the CDR3 reads CASSEGYYPYEQYF. The CDR3 bases are TGTGCCAGCAGTGAAGGGTACTACCCCTACGAGCAGTACTTC.

V gene TRBV25-1 combines with J gene TRBJ2-7, with 7 bases lining up with TRBD1. Germline V gene data show CDR1 as MGHDK and CDR2 as SYGVNS. V shed 4 bases, J shed 0 bases, and the junction held 6 bases outside the gene matches. The CDR3 runs to 15 residues. The CDR3 loop is CASSAPGTVSYEQYF. The DNA for the CDR3 is TGTGCCAGCAGTGCCCCCGGGACAGTCTCCTACGAGCAGTACTTC.

The DNA for the CDR3 is TGTGCCAGCAGTACCCGGGACAAACCCGGGCACACTGAAGCTTTCTTT. This translates into CASSTRDKPGHTEAFF. The chain links TRBV6-6 to TRBJ1-1; D is perhaps TRBD1 (6 bases). Per germline, CDR1 MNHNY and CDR2 SVGAGI (reference sequence). V was clipped by 5 bases and J by 3 bases, with 19 bases between them. This CDR3 region has 16 residues.

This chain uses TRBV9 with TRBJ1-2; D remains unclear. In germline, CDR1 is SGDLS, CDR2 YYNGEE. The V end lost 1 base, the J end lost 7 bases, and 11 bases lay between the germline ends. The CDR3 runs 13 residues. The CDR3 loop is CASSVPTEPGYTF. CDR3 nucleotides: TGTGCCAGCAGCGTACCCACAGAACCTGGCTACACCTTC.

This clone was counted a single time. The chain combines TRBV9 with TRBJ2-1; the D gene is possibly TRBD2 (5 bases). CDR3 length: 14 residues. V lost 4 bases to trimming and J lost 5 bases, with 13 bases between them. CDR1 is SGDLS and CDR2 is YYNGEE in the germline V gene. The CDR3 loop reads CASSLLDSDNEQFF. CDR3 coding DNA: TGTGCCAGCAGCCTCTTGGACTCAGACAATGAGCAGTTCTTC.

The rearrangement uses TRBV19 and TRBJ2-7; TRBD2 might be the D (7 bases). The germline CDR1 and CDR2 sequences are LNHDA and SQIVND (reference sequence). The CDR3 is made up of 11 amino acids. V lost 11 bases, J lost 7 bases, and 15 bases lay in between. The CDR3 DNA follows: TGTGCCGCGGGGGCCTTCAGGGAGCAGTACTTC. It is translated as CAAGAFREQYF.

This clone was seen a handful of times. The rearrangement joins TRBV5-1 to TRBJ2-2; a weak D match, TRBD2 (5 bases). V lost 2 bases, J lost 1 base, and 12 bases lay in between. Germline V gene data show CDR1 as SGHRS and CDR2 as YFSETQ. CDR3 length equals 16 residues. CDR3 in amino acids: CASSLPGAGNTGELFF. In DNA, the CDR3 is TGCGCCAGCAGCTTACCGGGTGCGGGGAACACCGGGGAGCTGTTTTTT.

This clone was seen a few times. The V call is TRBV27, the J call TRBJ1-5, with a possible D match to TRBD1 (6 bases). CDR3 length: 16 residues. Looked up from germline, CDR1 is MNHEY and CDR2 is SMNVEV (reference sequence). Trimming took off 3 bases at V and 2 bases at J, with 14 bases between the two ends. CDR3 in DNA: TGTGCCAGCAGTTTCGGGACAAGAGGAGGCAATCAGCCCCAGCATTTT. Its translation is CASSFGTRGGNQPQHF.

This chain links TRBV2 with TRBJ1-1; D remains unclear. CDR1 and CDR2 from the germline V gene are SNHLY and FYNNEI. V lost 2 bases and J 10 bases, leaving 8 bases between the germline ends. The CDR3 consists of 11 residues. This CDR3 is CASSEQSRAFF. The DNA of the CDR3 is TGTGCCAGCAGTGAACAGTCAAGAGCTTTCTTT.

This clone has just a few counts. This rearrangement joins TRBV7-8 to TRBJ2-3; D gene unclear. The CDR3 runs to 13 residues. Germline V gene lookup returns CDR1 SGHVS and CDR2 FQNEAQ. With 9 bases removed from V and 2 bases from J, the gap between germline ends came to 12 bases. The CDR3 nucleotides are TGTGCCAGAACTCTTGAAGACACAGATACGCAGTATTTT. This translates into CARTLEDTDTQYF.

This clone was detected once. CDR3 DNA: TGTGCCAGCACGGAGTCCGGGGCCAACGTCCTGACTTTC. Translating gives CASTESGANVLTF. The chain has TRBV27 and TRBJ2-6; D is unclear. The V and J ends lost 7 bases and 4 bases respectively, with 8 bases between them. Germline CDR1 and CDR2: MNHEY and SMNVEV (reference sequence). This CDR3 has 13 amino acids.

The table lists this clone with a few counts. The V call is TRBV3-1 (or the pseudogene TRBV3-2), the J call TRBJ2-7; TRBD2 might be the D (7 bases). The length of the CDR3 is 16 residues. Germline assignment: CDR1 LGHDT and CDR2 YNNKEL (reference sequence). V gave up 3 bases and J gave up 6 bases, with 21 bases separating them. CDR3 loop: CASSHFKTGGGGEQYF. CDR3 coding DNA: TGTGCCAGCAGCCATTTTAAGACAGGAGGGGGGGGCGAGCAGTACTTC.

The chain is built from TRBV27 and TRBJ2-2, with 8 bases identical to TRBD2. CDR1 MNHEY and CDR2 SMNVEV come from the germline V gene (reference sequence). The CDR3 runs 18 residues. The J segment lost 1 base and the V segment lost 5 bases, leaving 12 bases of the junction unmatched. Written as DNA, the CDR3 is TGTGCCAGCAGTCCCGCCTCCCGGGGGGGCCAGAACACCGGGGAGCTGTTTTTT. It specifies CASSPASRGGQNTGELFF.

The V and J genes are TRBV6-5 and TRBJ2-3; 9 nucleotides align to TRBD2. CDR3 length equals 13 residues. V shed 8 bases, J shed 1 base, and the junction held 1 base outside the gene matches. Germline V lookup: CDR1 MNHEY, CDR2 SVGAGI. Written as DNA, the CDR3 is TGTGCCAGCCCTAGCGGGGGCACAGATACGCAGTATTTT. Translation gives CASPSGGTDTQYF.

This clone was picked up a small number of times. The chain is built from TRBV9 and TRBJ1-5, with a weak D call TRBD1 (6 bases). CDR3 size: 14 residues. The ends were cut back, 1 base at V and 5 bases at J, with 10 bases in the middle. The germline gives CDR1 SGDLS, CDR2 YYNGEE. CDR3 in amino acids: CASSVSGAHQPQHF. In DNA, the CDR3 is TGTGCCAGCAGCGTATCAGGGGCCCATCAGCCCCAGCATTTT.

The V gene is TRBV5-1, the J gene TRBJ1-2; TRBD1 matches 8 bases. The germline gives CDR1 SGHRS, CDR2 YFSETQ. Trimming cost V 4 bases and J 6 bases; bases outside gene matches: 8. The CDR3 runs 14 residues. The CDR3 protein is CASSHGQGGDGYTF. As DNA, the CDR3 is TGCGCCAGCAGCCACGGACAGGGAGGCGATGGCTACACCTTC.

The chain links TRBV5-1 to TRBJ2-7; the match to TRBD1 covers 9 bases. There are 15 residues in the CDR3. Trimming at V came to 3 bases and at J to 2 bases, leaving 6 bases not matched to a gene. Germline lookup yields CDR1 SGHRS and CDR2 YFSETQ. The DNA for the CDR3 is TGCGCCAGCAGCTGGGGGACAGGGAAGCCCTACGAGCAGTACTTC. It codes for CASSWGTGKPYEQYF.

A single count supports this clone. Here the CDR3 DNA reads TGTGCCAGCAGCTTATCAGAGAACACTGAAGCTTTCTTT. The encoded protein is CASSLSENTEAFF. The chain links TRBV7-6 to TRBJ1-1; no reliable D call. With 2 bases removed from V and 1 base from J, the gap between germline ends came to 5 bases. The CDR3 extends over 13 amino acids. The germline V gene has CDR1 SGHVS and CDR2 FNYEAQ.

This chain connects TRBV2 to TRBJ1-5, with TRBD1 identical over 7 bases. The CDR3 runs 15 residues. Germline-derived CDR1 and CDR2 are SNHLY and FYNNEI. V dropped 6 bases and J dropped 0; count of bases not matched to a gene: 5. CDR3 bases: TGTGCCAGCAGAGGGACAGTCTATAGCAATCAGCCCCAGCATTTT. It encodes CASRGTVYSNQPQHF.

The V and J genes are TRBV19 and TRBJ2-2; D is ambiguous. Germline V gene data show CDR1 as LNHDA and CDR2 as SQIVND (reference sequence). The germline V and J ends were trimmed by 3 bases and 3 bases, with 5 bases remaining between them. The CDR3 sequence is 13 residues long. The CDR3 DNA reads TGTGCCAGTAGTATCGACTACACCGGGGAGCTGTTTTTT. This gives the protein CASSIDYTGELFF.

V gene TRBV4-1 combines with J gene TRBJ1-3, with TRBD1 matching 7 bases. The germline V gene has CDR1 MGHRA and CDR2 YSYEKL. V was clipped by 2 bases and J by 0 bases; unmatched bases: 1. The CDR3 consists of 15 residues. In DNA form, the CDR3 reads TGCGCCAGCAGCCAAAAGGGGGCCTCTGGAAACACCATATATTTT. Amino acids: CASSQKGASGNTIYF.

CDR3 nucleotides: TGCGCCAGCAGCCAAGAAGGGGGCTACACTGAAGCTTTCTTT. As protein: CASSQEGGYTEAFF. This rearrangement joins TRBV4-3 to TRBJ1-1; 7 bases agree with TRBD1. Germline CDR1 reads LGHNA; CDR2 reads YSLEER. The CDR3 runs to 14 residues. The ends lost 0 bases at V and 3 bases at J; junction bases unmatched: 1.

The V gene is TRBV7-3, the J gene TRBJ2-1, with 7 bases fitting TRBD1. Trimming at V came to 5 bases and at J to 6 bases, leaving 4 bases not matched to a gene. The germline CDR1 and CDR2 sequences are SGHTA and FQGTGA. This CDR3 region has 13 residues. CDR3 DNA sequence: TGTGCCAGCAGCCCTGGACAGGCCAATGAGCAGTTCTTC. It translates to CASSPGQANEQFF.

The genes are TRBV6-6 and TRBJ1-3; 10 positions match TRBD1. Germline V CDR1 and CDR2: MNHNY, SVGAGI (reference sequence). The CDR3 runs 17 residues. Trimming cost V 5 bases and J 7 bases; bases outside gene matches: 14. CDR3 loop: CASSPLPGQGMPNTIYF. CDR3 nucleotides: TGTGCCAGCAGTCCTCTACCGGGACAGGGGATGCCGAACACCATATATTTT.